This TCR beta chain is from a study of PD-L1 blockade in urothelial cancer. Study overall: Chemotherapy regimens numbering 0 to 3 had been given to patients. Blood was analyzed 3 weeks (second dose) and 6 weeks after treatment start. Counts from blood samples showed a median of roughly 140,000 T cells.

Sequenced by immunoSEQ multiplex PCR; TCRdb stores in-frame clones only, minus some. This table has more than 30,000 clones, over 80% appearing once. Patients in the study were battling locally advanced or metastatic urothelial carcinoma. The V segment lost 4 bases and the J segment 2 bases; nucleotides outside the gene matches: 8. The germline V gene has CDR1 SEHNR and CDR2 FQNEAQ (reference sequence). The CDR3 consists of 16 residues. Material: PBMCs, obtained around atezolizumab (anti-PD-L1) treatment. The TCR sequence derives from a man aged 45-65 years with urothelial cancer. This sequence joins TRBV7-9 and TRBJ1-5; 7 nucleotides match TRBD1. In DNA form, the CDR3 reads TGTGCCAGCAGCTCCTTAGACAGGGAGGGCAATCAGCCCCAGCATTTT. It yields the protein CASSSLDREGNQPQHF.